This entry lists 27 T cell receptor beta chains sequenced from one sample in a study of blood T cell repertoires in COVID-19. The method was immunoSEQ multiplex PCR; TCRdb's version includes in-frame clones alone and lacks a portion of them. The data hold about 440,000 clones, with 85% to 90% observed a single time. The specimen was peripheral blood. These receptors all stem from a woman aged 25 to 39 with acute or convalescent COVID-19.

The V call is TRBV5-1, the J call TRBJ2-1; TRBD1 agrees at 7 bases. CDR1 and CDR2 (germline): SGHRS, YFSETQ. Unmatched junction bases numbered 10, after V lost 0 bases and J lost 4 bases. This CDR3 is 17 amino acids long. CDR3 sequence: CASSLGVITGVYNEQFF. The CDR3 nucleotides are TGCGCCAGCAGCTTGGGGGTTATAACAGGGGTTTACAATGAGCAGTTCTTC.

CDR3 sequence (DNA): TGTGCCAGCAGCACTGGACTAGCGGTAGTTGCAGATACGCAGTATTTT. Translating gives CASSTGLAVVADTQYF. The V call is TRBV5-8, the J call TRBJ2-3; 10 bases match TRBD2. The CDR3 has 16 residues. Germline trimming cut 4 bases from V and 4 bases from J; bases unmatched to any gene: 9. In germline, CDR1 is SGHTS, CDR2 YDEGEE.

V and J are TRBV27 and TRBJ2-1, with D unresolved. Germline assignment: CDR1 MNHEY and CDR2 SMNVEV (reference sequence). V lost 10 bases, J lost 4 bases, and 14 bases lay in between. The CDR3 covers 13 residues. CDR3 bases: TGTGCCAACCCTTGCCCACGGTACAATGAGCAGTTCTTC. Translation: CANPCPRYNEQFF.

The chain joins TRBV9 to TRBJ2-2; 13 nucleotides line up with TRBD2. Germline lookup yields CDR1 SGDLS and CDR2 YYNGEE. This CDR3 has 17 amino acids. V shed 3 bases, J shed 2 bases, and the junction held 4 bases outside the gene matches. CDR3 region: CASSGRTSGGNTGELFF. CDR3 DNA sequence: TGTGCCAGCAGCGGGAGGACTAGCGGGGGTAACACCGGGGAGCTGTTTTTT.

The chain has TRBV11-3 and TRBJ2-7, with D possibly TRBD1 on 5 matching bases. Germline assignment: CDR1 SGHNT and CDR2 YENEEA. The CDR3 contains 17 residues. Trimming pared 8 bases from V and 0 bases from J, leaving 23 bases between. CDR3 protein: CASPKGKAFAYSYEQYF. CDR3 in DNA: TGTGCCAGCCCTAAGGGGAAAGCATTCGCCTACTCCTACGAGCAGTACTTC.

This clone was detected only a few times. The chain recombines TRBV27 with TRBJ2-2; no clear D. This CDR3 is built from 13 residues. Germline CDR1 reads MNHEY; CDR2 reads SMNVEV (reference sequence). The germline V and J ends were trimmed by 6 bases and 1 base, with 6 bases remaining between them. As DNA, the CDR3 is TGTGCCAGCAGGGCGGTGAACACCGGGGAGCTGTTTTTT. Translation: CASRAVNTGELFF.

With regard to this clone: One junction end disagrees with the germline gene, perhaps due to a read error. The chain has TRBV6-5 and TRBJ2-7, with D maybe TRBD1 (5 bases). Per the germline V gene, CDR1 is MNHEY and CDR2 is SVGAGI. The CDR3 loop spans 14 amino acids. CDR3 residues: CASVVRAGNYGQYF. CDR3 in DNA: TGTGCCAGCGTTGTTAGAGCAGGGAACTACGGGCAGTACTTC.

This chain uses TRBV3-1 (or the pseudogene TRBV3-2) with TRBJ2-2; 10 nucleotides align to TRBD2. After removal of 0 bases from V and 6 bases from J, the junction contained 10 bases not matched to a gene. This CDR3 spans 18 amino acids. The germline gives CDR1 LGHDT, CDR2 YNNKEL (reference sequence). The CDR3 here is CASSQDWTSGFSAGELFF. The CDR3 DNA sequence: TGTGCCAGCAGCCAAGATTGGACTAGCGGCTTCTCCGCCGGGGAGCTGTTTTTT.

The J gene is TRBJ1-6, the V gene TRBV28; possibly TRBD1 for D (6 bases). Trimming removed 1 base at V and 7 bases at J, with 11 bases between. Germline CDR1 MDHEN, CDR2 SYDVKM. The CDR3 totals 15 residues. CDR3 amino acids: CASSLLDRVNSPLHF. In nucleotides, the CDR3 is TGTGCCAGCAGTTTATTGGACAGAGTCAATTCACCCCTCCACTTT.

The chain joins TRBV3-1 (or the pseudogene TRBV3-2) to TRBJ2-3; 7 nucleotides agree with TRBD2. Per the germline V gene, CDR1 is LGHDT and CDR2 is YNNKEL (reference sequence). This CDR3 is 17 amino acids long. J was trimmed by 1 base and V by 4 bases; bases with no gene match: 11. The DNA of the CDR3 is TGTGCCAGCAGCCTGCGTTTTGAGCGGGGTGGCACAGATACGCAGTATTTT. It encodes CASSLRFERGGTDTQYF.

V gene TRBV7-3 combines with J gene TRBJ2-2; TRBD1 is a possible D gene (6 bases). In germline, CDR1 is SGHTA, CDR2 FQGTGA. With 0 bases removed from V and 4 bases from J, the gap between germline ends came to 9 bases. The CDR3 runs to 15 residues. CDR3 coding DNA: TGTGCCAGCAGCTTAACAGGGGGTGGCACCGGGGAGCTGTTTTTT. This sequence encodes CASSLTGGGTGELFF.

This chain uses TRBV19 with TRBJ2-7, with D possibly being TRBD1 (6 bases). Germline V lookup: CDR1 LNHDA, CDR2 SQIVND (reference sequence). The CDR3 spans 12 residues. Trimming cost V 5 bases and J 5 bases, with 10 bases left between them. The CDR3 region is CASSPGGDEQYF. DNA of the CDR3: TGTGCCAGTAGTCCTGGGGGCGACGAGCAGTACTTC.

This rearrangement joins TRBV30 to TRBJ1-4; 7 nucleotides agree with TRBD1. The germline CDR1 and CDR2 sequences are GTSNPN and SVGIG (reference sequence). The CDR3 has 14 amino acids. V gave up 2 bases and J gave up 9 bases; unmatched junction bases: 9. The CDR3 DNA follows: TGTGCCTGGAGTCCAGACAGGGCTGTCAAAAAACTGTTTTTT. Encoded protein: CAWSPDRAVKKLFF.

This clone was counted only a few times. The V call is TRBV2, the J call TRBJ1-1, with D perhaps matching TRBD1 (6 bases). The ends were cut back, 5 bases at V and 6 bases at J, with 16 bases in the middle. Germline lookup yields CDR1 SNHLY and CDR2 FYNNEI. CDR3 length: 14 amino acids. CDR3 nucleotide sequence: TGTGCCAGCAGTTTCTCAGGGGATATAGCTGAAGCTTTCTTT. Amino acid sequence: CASSFSGDIAEAFF.

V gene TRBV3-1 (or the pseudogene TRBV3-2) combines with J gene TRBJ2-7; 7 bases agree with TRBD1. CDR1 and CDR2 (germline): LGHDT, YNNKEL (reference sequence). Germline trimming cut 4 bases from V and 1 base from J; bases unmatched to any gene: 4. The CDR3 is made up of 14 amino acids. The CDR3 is CASSRTGKSYEQYF. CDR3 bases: TGTGCCAGCAGCCGGACAGGTAAATCCTACGAGCAGTACTTC.

CDR3 coding DNA: TGCGCCAGCCGGTCTATGGATACGCAGTATTTT. It specifies CASRSMDTQYF. The gene calls are TRBV10-2 and TRBJ2-3, with D uncertain. Trimming pared 8 bases from V and 6 bases from J, leaving 9 bases between. This CDR3 has 11 amino acids. The V gene's germline CDR1 is WSHSY and CDR2 SAAADI.

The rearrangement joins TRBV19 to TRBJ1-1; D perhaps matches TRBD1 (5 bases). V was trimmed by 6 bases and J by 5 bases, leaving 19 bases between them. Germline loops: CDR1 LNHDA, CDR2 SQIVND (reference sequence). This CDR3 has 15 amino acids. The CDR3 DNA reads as TGTGCCAGTAGCTCCATTGGGGGGGGAATTACTGAAGCTTTCTTT. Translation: CASSSIGGGITEAFF.

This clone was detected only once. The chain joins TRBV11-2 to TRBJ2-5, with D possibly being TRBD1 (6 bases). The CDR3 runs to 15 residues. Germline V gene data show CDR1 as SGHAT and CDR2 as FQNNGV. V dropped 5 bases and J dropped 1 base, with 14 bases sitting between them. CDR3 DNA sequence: TGTGCCAGCAGCCCCAACAGGGCCCCCCAAGAGACCCAGTACTTC. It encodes CASSPNRAPQETQYF.

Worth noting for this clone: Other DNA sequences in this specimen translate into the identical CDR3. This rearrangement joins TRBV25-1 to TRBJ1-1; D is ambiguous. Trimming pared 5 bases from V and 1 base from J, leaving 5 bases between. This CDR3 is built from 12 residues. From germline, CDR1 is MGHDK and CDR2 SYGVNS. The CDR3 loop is CASSRGNTEAFF. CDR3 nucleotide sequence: TGTGCCAGCAGTCGGGGGAACACTGAAGCTTTCTTT.

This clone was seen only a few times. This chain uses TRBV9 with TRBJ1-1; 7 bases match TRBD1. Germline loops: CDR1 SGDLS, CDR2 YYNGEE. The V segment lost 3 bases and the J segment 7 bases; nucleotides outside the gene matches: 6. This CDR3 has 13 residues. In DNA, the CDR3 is TGTGCCAGCAGCGGACAGGGAAACGATGAAGCTTTCTTT. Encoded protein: CASSGQGNDEAFF. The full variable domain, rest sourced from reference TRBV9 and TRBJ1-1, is DSGVTQTPKHLITATGQRVTLRCSPRSGDLSVYWYQQSLDQGLQFLIQYYNGEERAKGNILERFSAQQFPDLHSELNLSSLELGDSALYFCASSGQGNDEAFFGQGTRLTVV.

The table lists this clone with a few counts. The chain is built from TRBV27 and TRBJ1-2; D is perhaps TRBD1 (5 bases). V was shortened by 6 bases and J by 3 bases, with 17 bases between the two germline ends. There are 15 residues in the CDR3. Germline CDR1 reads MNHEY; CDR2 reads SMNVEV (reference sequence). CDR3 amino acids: CASRRTGVNDYGYTF. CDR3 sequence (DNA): TGTGCCAGCAGAAGAACAGGAGTAAACGACTATGGCTACACCTTC.

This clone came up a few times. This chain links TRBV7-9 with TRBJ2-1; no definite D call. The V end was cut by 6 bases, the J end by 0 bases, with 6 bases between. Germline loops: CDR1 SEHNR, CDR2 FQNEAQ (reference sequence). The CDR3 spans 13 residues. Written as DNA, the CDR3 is TGTGCCAGCAGAGCTAACTCCTACAATGAGCAGTTCTTC. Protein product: CASRANSYNEQFF.

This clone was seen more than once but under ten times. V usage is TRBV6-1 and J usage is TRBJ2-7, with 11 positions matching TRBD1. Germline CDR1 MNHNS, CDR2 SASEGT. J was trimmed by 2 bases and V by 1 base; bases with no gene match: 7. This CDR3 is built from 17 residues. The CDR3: CASSEVFGTGGTYEQYF. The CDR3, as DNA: TGTGCCAGCAGTGAAGTGTTTGGGACAGGGGGTACCTACGAGCAGTACTTC.

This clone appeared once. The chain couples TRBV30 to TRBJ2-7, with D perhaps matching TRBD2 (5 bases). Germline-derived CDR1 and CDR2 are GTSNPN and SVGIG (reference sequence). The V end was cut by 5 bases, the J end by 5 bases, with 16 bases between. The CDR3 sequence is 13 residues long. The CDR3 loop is CAWSRIGSDEQYF. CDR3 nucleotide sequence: TGTGCCTGGTCCCGGATTGGGAGTGACGAGCAGTACTTC.

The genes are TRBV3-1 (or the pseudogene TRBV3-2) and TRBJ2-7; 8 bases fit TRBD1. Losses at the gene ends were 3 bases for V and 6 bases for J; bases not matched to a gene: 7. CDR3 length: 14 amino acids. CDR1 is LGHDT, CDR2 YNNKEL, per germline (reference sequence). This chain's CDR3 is CASSHSDRAGEQYF. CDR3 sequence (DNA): TGTGCCAGCAGCCACTCGGACAGGGCTGGCGAGCAGTACTTC.

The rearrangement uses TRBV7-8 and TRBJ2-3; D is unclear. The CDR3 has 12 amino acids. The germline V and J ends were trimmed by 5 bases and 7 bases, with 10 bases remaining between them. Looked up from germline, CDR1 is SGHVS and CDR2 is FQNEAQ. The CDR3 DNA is TGTGCCAGCAGCCGAGTGAGTAATACGCAGTATTTT. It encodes CASSRVSNTQYF.

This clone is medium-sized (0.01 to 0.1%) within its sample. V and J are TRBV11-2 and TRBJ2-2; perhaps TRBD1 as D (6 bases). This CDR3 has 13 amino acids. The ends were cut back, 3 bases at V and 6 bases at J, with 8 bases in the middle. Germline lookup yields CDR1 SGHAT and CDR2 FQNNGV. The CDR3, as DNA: TGTGCCAGCAGCTTCGGGACATCCGGGGAGCTGTTTTTT. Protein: CASSFGTSGELFF.